The 22 T cell receptor beta chains listed next were all sequenced from one sample in a study of cytomegalovirus exposure and HLA in healthy donors. PCR was performed using 60 Vbeta and 13 Jbeta primers. The assay was immunoSEQ multiplex PCR, and TCRdb's table has in-frame clones only and misses some. The data show about 120,000 clones, with 80% to 85% seen just once and 2.1% held by the top ten. The sample consisted of PBMCs. All receptors derive from a man aged 30 to 45 in good health and CMV-seronegative.

The chain combines TRBV25-1 with TRBJ2-5, with 7 positions matching TRBD2. CDR1 is MGHDK, CDR2 SYGVNS, per germline. Losses at the gene ends were 3 bases for V and 4 bases for J; bases not matched to a gene: 5. CDR3 size: 14 residues. CDR3 coding DNA: TGTGCCAGCAGTGAGGCGGGAGCCCCAGAGACCCAGTACTTC. It codes for CASSEAGAPETQYF. The full variable domain, its missing parts supplied by reference TRBV25-1 and TRBJ2-5, is EADIYQTPRYLVIGTGKKITLECSQTMGHDKMYWYQQDPGMELHLIHYSYGVNSTEKGDLSSESTVSRIRTEHFPLTLESARPSHTSQYLCASSEAGAPETQYFGPGTRLLVL.

V usage is TRBV5-1 and J usage is TRBJ1-1, with 8 nucleotides matching TRBD1. The length of the CDR3 is 15 residues. Germline CDR1 SGHRS, CDR2 YFSETQ. After removal of 2 bases from V and 3 bases from J, the junction contained 6 bases not matched to a gene. The CDR3 nucleotides are TGCGCCAGCAGCTTTCAGGGGGCTTGGGACACTGAAGCTTTCTTT. Its translation: CASSFQGAWDTEAFF.

As for this clone: Distinct nucleotide sequences in the sample also encode this CDR3. The rearrangement joins TRBV6-1 to TRBJ2-7; 8 bases are shared with TRBD1. Germline CDR1 reads MNHNS; CDR2 reads SASEGT. The CDR3 runs 14 residues. V shed 3 bases and J 2 bases; nucleotides not matched to a gene: 3. CDR3 nucleotide sequence: TGTGCCAGCAGTGAGCGGGGACAGGCCTACGAGCAGTACTTC. Its translation: CASSERGQAYEQYF.

The rearrangement uses TRBV10-3 and TRBJ2-7, with a weak D call TRBD2 (6 bases). The V end lost 3 bases, the J end lost 0 bases, and 12 bases lay between the germline ends. The CDR3 spans 15 residues. Germline V gene data show CDR1 as ENHRY and CDR2 as SYGVKD. The CDR3 loop reads CAISDLRDSSYEQYF. The CDR3, as DNA: TGTGCCATCAGTGACCTCCGGGACTCCTCCTACGAGCAGTACTTC.

The V gene is TRBV27, the J gene TRBJ2-3; D gene uncertain. The CDR3 consists of 13 residues. V was clipped by 0 bases and J by 6 bases, with 7 bases between them. In germline, CDR1 is MNHEY, CDR2 SMNVEV (reference sequence). The DNA of the CDR3 is TGTGCCAGCAGTTTATCAGCTTCGGATACGCAGTATTTT. The encoded protein is CASSLSASDTQYF.

The table lists this clone with a count of one. The J gene is TRBJ2-7, the V gene TRBV11-2; D not certain. This CDR3 is built from 14 residues. The germline V gene has CDR1 SGHAT and CDR2 FQNNGV. Between the trimmed V and J ends, which lost 5 bases and 6 bases, there was a span of 17 bases. CDR3 nucleotide sequence: TGTGCCAGCAGCCGACGGGTTTCAGCTAGCGAGCAGTACTTC. This codes for CASSRRVSASEQYF. The full variable domain, its missing parts supplied by reference TRBV11-2 and TRBJ2-7, is EAGVAQSPRYKIIEKRQSVAFWCNPISGHATLYWYQQILGQGPKLLIQFQNNGVVDDSQLPKDRFSAERLKGVDSTLKIQPAKLEDSAVYLCASSRRVSASEQYFGPGTRLTVT.

CDR3 nucleotide sequence: TGTGCCAGCAGTCCCTTCAATCAGCCCCAGCATTTT. The encoded protein is CASSPFNQPQHF. This rearrangement joins TRBV7-2 to TRBJ1-5; D is uncertain. The CDR3 runs to 12 residues. Germline CDR1 reads SGHTA; CDR2 reads FQGNSA. Trimming stripped 6 bases from V and 3 bases from J, with 6 bases between.

This clone has a single count. The V call is TRBV29-1, the J call TRBJ2-1; D possibly corresponds to TRBD2 (6 bases). Germline CDR1 and CDR2: SQVTM and ANQGSEA. V lost 7 bases to trimming and J lost 8 bases, with 21 bases between them. CDR3 length: 14 amino acids. The CDR3 nucleotides are TGCAGCGGTGCCTCAGGGCCCTGGGGGGATGAGCAGTTCTTC. Its translation: CSGASGPWGDEQFF.

This clone has just a few counts. The rearrangement links TRBV5-6 to TRBJ2-6, with D possibly being TRBD1 (5 bases). Germline lookup yields CDR1 SGHDT and CDR2 YYEEEE. Between the trimmed V and J ends, which lost 0 bases and 1 base, there was a span of 11 bases. The CDR3 sequence is 17 residues long. The DNA for the CDR3 is TGTGCCAGCAGCTTGGTGGGGCGGTGGTCTGGGGCCAACGTCCTGACTTTC. Translated, it gives CASSLVGRWSGANVLTF.

V gene TRBV21-1 combines with J gene TRBJ2-7; the table's D call TRBD2 went unverified against the DNA. TRBV21-1 is classified as a pseudogene. The CDR3 is 11 amino acids. Written as DNA, the CDR3 is TGTGCCAGCAGTGGTGGAGGCGAGCAGTACTTC. It specifies CASSGGGEQYF.

V gene TRBV9 combines with J gene TRBJ2-3; tentatively, D is TRBD2 (6 bases). The CDR3 length is 12 residues. Germline CDR1 is SGDLS and CDR2 is YYNGEE. V lost 2 bases and J 5 bases, leaving 6 bases between the germline ends. CDR3 residues: CASSVTRDTQYF. DNA of the CDR3: TGTGCCAGCAGCGTGACTAGAGATACGCAGTATTTT.

The J gene is TRBJ2-3, the V gene TRBV5-1; the D gene is possibly TRBD2 (5 bases). V lost 4 bases and J lost 0, with 18 bases in between. This CDR3 region has 17 residues. The germline V gene encodes CDR1 SGHRS and CDR2 YFSETQ. CDR3 sequence reads: CASSHGRTSISTDTQYF. Here the CDR3 DNA reads TGCGCCAGCAGCCACGGACGGACTTCAATTAGCACAGATACGCAGTATTTT.

Details on this clone: The same CDR3 also results from other DNA sequences found in this sample. The CDR3, as DNA: TGCGCCAGCAGCTTGGCCGCGGGGGCCCCCTACGAGCAGTACTTC. Translating it yields CASSLAAGAPYEQYF. The chain links TRBV5-1 to TRBJ2-7, with D tentatively TRBD2 (7 bases). From germline, CDR1 is SGHRS and CDR2 YFSETQ. The CDR3 extends over 15 amino acids. Trimming left V 0 bases short and J 2 bases short, with 12 bases between.

The genes are TRBV7-2 and TRBJ1-2, with D perhaps matching TRBD1 (5 bases). The CDR3 sequence is 14 residues long. CDR1 and CDR2 (germline): SGHTA, FQGNSA. The germline V and J ends were trimmed by 3 bases and 3 bases, with 11 bases remaining between them. As DNA, the CDR3 is TGTGCCAGCAGCTTGGGCGGGACGGACTATGGCTACACCTTC. It encodes CASSLGGTDYGYTF. Supplemented by reference TRBV7-2 and TRBJ1-2, the full variable domain reads GAGVSQSPSNKVTEKGKDVELRCDPISGHTALYWYRQSLGQGLEFLIYFQGNSAPDKSGLPSDRFSAERTGGSVSTLTIQRTQQEDSAVYLCASSLGGTDYGYTFGSGTRLTVV.

In this sample, this clone turned up once. Mismatch with germline at one junction end may stem from a read error. CDR3 in amino acids: CASSLRWGAGDMQYF. The CDR3 DNA reads TGTGCCAGCAGCTTGAGATGGGGCGCCGGAGATATGCAGTATTTT. The genes are TRBV7-8 and TRBJ2-3, with D tentatively TRBD1 (5 bases). The CDR3 length is 15 residues. Germline V gene data show CDR1 as SGHVS and CDR2 as FQNEAQ.

This rearrangement joins TRBV5-6 to TRBJ2-5; TRBD2 is a possible D gene (7 bases). V was trimmed by 4 bases and J by 1 base, leaving 14 bases between them. Germline V lookup: CDR1 SGHDT, CDR2 YYEEEE. CDR3 length: 15 residues. The CDR3 region has the DNA TGTGCCAGCAGCAGCAAAGGGGGGGCCCAAGAGACCCAGTACTTC. It specifies CASSSKGGAQETQYF.

This chain joins TRBV6-5 and TRBJ2-7; no firm D call. Per germline, CDR1 MNHEY and CDR2 SVGAGI. This CDR3 region has 15 residues. V was cut by 6 bases and J by 3 bases, with 18 bases left in between. For the CDR3, the DNA is TGTGCCAGCAGCCCTTCGTCCGGTATGGTCTACGAGCAGTACTTC. This gives the protein CASSPSSGMVYEQYF.

V gene TRBV7-6 combines with J gene TRBJ2-5; a weak D match, TRBD2 (7 bases). Looked up from germline, CDR1 is SGHVS and CDR2 is FNYEAQ. Trimming cost V 6 bases and J 4 bases, with 18 bases left between them. The CDR3 is 15 residues long. The CDR3 is CASRLGGGPPETQYF. Written as DNA, the CDR3 is TGTGCCAGCAGGCTAGGGGGGGGGCCTCCAGAGACCCAGTACTTC.

Only a few counts were recorded for this clone. The rearrangement joins TRBV5-1 to TRBJ2-5; a possible D gene is TRBD2 (6 bases). Germline CDR1 is SGHRS and CDR2 is YFSETQ. The CDR3 extends over 16 amino acids. V lost 1 base and J lost 0, with 13 bases in between. CDR3 bases: TGCGCCAGCAGCTTGAGTCCGGGGGTACACCAAGAGACCCAGTACTTC. Its protein is CASSLSPGVHQETQYF.

This clone was seen a few times. This chain uses TRBV6-1 with TRBJ1-4; no definite D call. V lost 6 bases and J lost 1, with 12 bases in between. Germline CDR1 is MNHNS and CDR2 is SASEGT. CDR3 length: 15 residues. In nucleotides, the CDR3 is TGTGCCAGCAGCCCATCGGGGATAACTAATGAAAAACTGTTTTTT. Translated, it gives CASSPSGITNEKLFF.

The chain employs TRBV9 and TRBJ2-2; tentatively, D is TRBD1 (5 bases). Germline loops: CDR1 SGDLS, CDR2 YYNGEE. CDR3 length equals 16 residues. V shed 2 bases and J shed 3 bases, with 14 bases lying between them. DNA of the CDR3: TGTGCCAGCAGCGTTGGGGTGGGGCTGGACACCGGGGAGCTGTTTTTT. Translating it yields CASSVGVGLDTGELFF.

This chain connects TRBV9 to TRBJ1-1; TRBD1 matches at 7 bases. CDR1 is SGDLS and CDR2 is YYNGEE in the germline V gene. V lost 4 bases to trimming and J lost 3 bases; unmatched junction nucleotides: 9. CDR3 size: 15 residues. DNA of the CDR3: TGTGCCAGCAGCACTCGGGGACAGTCTGACACTGAAGCTTTCTTT. It translates to CASSTRGQSDTEAFF.